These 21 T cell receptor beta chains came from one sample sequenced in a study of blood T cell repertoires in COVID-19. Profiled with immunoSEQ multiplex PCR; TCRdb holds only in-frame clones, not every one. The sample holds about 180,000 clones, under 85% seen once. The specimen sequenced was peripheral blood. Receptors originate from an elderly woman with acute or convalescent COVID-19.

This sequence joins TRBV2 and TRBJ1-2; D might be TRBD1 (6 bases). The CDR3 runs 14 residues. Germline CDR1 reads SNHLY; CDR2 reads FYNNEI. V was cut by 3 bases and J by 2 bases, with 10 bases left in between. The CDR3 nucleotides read TGTGCCAGCAGTGAGGGCGGGGGCAACTATGGCTACACCTTC. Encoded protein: CASSEGGGNYGYTF.

The CDR3 here is CASSFVTGYSTEAFF. The CDR3, as DNA: TGTGCCAGCAGCTTCGTTACGGGATATAGCACTGAAGCTTTCTTT. The V and J genes are TRBV3-1 (or the pseudogene TRBV3-2) and TRBJ1-1, with D hard to call. Germline V gene sequence: CDR1 LGHDT, CDR2 YNNKEL (reference sequence). The CDR3 length is 15 residues. V dropped 5 bases and J dropped 4 bases, with 17 bases sitting between them.

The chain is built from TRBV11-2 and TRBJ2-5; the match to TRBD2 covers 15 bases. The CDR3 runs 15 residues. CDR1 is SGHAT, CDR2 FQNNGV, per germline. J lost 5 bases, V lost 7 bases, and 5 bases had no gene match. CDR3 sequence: CASIQGTSGGETQYF. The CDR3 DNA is TGTGCCAGCATCCAGGGGACTAGCGGGGGGGAGACCCAGTACTTC.

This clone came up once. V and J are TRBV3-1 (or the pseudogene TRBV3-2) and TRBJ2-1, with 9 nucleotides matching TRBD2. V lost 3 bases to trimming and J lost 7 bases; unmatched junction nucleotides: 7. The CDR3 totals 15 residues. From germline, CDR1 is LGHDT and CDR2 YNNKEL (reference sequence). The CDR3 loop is CASSQAGGPGNEQFF. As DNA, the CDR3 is TGTGCCAGCAGCCAGGCGGGAGGGCCGGGGAATGAGCAGTTCTTC.

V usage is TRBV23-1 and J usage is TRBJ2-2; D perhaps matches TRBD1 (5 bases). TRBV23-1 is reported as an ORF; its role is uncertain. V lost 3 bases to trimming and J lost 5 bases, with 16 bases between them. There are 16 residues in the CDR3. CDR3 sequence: CASSHNWGRWTGELFF. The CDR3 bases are TGCGCCAGCAGTCATAATTGGGGCCGGTGGACCGGGGAGCTGTTTTTT.

In DNA, the CDR3 is TGTGCCAGCTCACCGTCTTGGGTTACAGCCTACGAGCAGTACTTC. Translation gives CASSPSWVTAYEQYF. This chain uses TRBV18 with TRBJ2-7; D unclear. There are 15 residues in the CDR3. V lost 3 bases, J lost 2 bases, and 14 bases lay in between. The germline gives CDR1 KGHSH, CDR2 LQKENI.

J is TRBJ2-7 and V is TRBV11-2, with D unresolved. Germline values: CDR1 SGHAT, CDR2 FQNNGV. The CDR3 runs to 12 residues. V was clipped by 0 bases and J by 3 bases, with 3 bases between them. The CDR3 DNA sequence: TGTGCCAGCAGCTTAGACTTCTACGAGCAGTACTTC. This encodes CASSLDFYEQYF.

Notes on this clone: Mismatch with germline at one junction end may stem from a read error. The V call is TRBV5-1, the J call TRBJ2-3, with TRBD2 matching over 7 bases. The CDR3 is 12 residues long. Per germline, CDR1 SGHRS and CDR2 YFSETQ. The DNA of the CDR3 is TGCGCCAGCAGCCCCGGGGGGTCCTATAGGCGTTTT. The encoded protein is CASSPGGSYRRF.

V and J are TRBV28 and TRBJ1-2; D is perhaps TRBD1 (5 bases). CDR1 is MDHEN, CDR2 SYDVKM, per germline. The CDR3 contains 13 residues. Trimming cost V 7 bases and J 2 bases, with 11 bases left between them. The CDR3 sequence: CASTQGFNYGYTF. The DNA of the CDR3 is TGTGCCAGCACCCAGGGTTTCAACTATGGCTACACCTTC.

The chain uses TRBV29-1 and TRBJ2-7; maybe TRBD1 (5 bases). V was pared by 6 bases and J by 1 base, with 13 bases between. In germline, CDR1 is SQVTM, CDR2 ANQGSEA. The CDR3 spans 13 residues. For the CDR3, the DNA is TGCAGCGTAATACAGGTGTCTTCCTACGAGCAGTACTTC. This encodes CSVIQVSSYEQYF.

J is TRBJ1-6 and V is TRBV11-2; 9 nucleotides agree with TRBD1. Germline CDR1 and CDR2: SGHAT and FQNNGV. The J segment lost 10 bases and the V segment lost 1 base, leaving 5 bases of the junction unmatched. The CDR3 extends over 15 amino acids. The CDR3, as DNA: TGTGCCAGCAGCTTAGTGACAGGGGGGGGATCACCCCTCCACTTT. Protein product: CASSLVTGGGSPLHF. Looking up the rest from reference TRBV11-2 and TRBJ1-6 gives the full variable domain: EAGVAQSPRYKIIEKRQSVAFWCNPISGHATLYWYQQILGQGPKLLIQFQNNGVVDDSQLPKDRFSAERLKGVDSTLKIQPAKLEDSAVYLCASSLVTGGGSPLHFGNGTRLTVT.

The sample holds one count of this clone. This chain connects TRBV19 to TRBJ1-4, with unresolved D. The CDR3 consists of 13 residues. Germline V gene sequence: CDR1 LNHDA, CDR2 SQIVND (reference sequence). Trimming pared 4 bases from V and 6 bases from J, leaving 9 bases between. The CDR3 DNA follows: TGTGCCAGTAGTACGGGTTTTGATGAAAAACTGTTTTTT. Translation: CASSTGFDEKLFF.

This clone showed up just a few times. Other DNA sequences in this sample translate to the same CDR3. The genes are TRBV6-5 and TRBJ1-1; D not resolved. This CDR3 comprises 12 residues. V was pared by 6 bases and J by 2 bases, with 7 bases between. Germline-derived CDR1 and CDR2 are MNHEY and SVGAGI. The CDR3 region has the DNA TGTGCCAGCAGACGGGGAAACACTGAAGCTTTCTTT. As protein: CASRRGNTEAFF.

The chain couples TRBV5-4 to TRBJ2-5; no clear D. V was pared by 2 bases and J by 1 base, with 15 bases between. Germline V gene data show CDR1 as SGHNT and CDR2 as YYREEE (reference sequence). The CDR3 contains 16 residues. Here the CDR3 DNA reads TGTGCCAGCAGCTTATCACCGACATCGTCCCAAGAGACCCAGTACTTC. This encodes CASSLSPTSSQETQYF.

In nucleotides, the CDR3 is TGTGCCAGCAGTCCATCCGGGACAGATTTCTATGGCTACACCTTC. This gives the protein CASSPSGTDFYGYTF. The rearrangement uses TRBV6-5 and TRBJ1-2; TRBD1 matches 7 bases. The V and J ends lost 5 bases and 4 bases, in that order; junction bases with no gene match: 10. Germline lookup yields CDR1 MNHEY and CDR2 SVGAGI. The CDR3 has 15 amino acids.

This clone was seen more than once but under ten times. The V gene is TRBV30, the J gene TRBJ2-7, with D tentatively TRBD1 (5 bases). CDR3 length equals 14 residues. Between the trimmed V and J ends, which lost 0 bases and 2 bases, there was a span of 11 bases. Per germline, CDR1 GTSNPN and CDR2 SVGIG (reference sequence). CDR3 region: CAWSVRWGPYEQYF. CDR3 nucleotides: TGTGCCTGGAGTGTAAGGTGGGGCCCCTACGAGCAGTACTTC.

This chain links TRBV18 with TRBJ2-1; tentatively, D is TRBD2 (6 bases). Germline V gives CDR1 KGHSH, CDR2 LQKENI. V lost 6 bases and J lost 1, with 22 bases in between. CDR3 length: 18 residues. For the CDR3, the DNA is TGTGCCAGCTCCCCTCTTCCCGCAGGCGGGATGTCCTACAATGAGCAGTTCTTC. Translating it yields CASSPLPAGGMSYNEQFF.

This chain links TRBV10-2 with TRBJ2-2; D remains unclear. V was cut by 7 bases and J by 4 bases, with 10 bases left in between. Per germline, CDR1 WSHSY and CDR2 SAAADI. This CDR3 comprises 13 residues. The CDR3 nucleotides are TGCGCCAGCACCATAGTCGGCACCGGGGAGCTGTTTTTT. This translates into CASTIVGTGELFF.

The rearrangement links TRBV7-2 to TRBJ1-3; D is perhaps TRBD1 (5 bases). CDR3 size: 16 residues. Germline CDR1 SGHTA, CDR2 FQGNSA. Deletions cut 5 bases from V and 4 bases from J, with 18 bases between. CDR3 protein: CASSPTGGESGNTIYF. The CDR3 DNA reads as TGTGCCAGCAGCCCCACCGGGGGGGAATCCGGAAACACCATATATTTT.

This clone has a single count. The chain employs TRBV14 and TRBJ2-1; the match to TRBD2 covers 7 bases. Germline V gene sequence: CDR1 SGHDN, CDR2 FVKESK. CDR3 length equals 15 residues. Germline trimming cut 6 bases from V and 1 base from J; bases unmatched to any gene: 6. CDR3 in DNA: TGTGCCAGCAGTCTCGTAGCGGGTTCCTACAATGAGCAGTTCTTC. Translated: CASSLVAGSYNEQFF.

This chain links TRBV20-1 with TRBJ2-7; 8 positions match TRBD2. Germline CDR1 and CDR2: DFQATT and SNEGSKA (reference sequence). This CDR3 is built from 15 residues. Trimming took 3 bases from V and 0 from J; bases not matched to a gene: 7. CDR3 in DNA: TGCAGTGCTAGTCGGGGGGGGGCCACCTCCTACGAGCAGTACTTC. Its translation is CSASRGGATSYEQYF.